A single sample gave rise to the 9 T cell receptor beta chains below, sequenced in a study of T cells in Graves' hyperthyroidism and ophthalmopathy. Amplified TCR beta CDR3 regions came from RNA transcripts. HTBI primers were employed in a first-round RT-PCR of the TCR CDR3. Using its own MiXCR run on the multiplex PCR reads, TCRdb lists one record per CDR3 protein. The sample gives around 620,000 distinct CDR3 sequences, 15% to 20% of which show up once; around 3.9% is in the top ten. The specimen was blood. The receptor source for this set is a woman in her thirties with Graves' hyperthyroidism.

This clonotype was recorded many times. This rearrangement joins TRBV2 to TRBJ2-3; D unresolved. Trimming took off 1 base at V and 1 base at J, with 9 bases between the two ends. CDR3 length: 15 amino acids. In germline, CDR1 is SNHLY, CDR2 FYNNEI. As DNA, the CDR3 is TGTGCCAGCAGTGAAGTGGGCAGAGGCACAGATACGCAGTATTTT. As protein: CASSEVGRGTDTQYF. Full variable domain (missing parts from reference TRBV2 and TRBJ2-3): EPEVTQTPSHQVTQMGQEVILRCVPISNHLYFYWYRQILGQKVEFLVSFYNNEISEKSEIFDDQFSVERPDGSNFTLKIRSTKLEDSAMYFCASSEVGRGTDTQYFGPGTRLTVL.

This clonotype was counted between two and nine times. CDR3 DNA: TGTGCCAGCAGCGTCGGGACTACTATCTACGAGCAGTACTTC. Its translation: CASSVGTTIYEQYF. The chain uses TRBV5-4 and TRBJ2-7; TRBD2 matches at 7 bases. There are 14 residues in the CDR3. The V gene's germline CDR1 is SGHNT and CDR2 YYREEE (reference sequence). The ends lost 4 bases at V and 3 bases at J; junction bases unmatched: 7.

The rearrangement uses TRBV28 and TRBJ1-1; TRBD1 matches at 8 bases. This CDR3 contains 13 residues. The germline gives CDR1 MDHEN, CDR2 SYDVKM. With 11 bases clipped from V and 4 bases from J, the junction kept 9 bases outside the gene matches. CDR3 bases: TGTGCCGCAATGGACAGGGTTGGCACTGAAGCTTTCTTT. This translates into CAAMDRVGTEAFF.

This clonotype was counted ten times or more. The chain's CDR3 is CASSGVQGRLAGRPGVTQYF. As DNA, the CDR3 is TGTGCCAGCAGCGGAGTCCAGGGTAGACTAGCGGGAAGGCCTGGTGTGACCCAGTACTTC. The rearrangement joins TRBV6-2 or TRBV6-3 to TRBJ2-5; 11 bases line up with TRBD2. This CDR3 has 20 amino acids. Germline values: CDR1 MNHEY, CDR2 SVGEGT. J gave up 7 bases and V 6 bases, and 25 bases lay outside the gene matches.

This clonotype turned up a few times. CDR3 coding DNA: TGTGCCAGCAGCTTAGCCCGGGCAGGACTAAAGGGCACTGAAGCTTTCTTT. Its protein product is CASSLARAGLKGTEAFF. The chain joins TRBV7-9 to TRBJ1-1; D gene ambiguous. The CDR3 runs to 17 residues. Trimming stripped 0 bases from V and 4 bases from J, with 18 bases between. The germline CDR1 and CDR2 sequences are SEHNR and FQNEAQ (reference sequence).

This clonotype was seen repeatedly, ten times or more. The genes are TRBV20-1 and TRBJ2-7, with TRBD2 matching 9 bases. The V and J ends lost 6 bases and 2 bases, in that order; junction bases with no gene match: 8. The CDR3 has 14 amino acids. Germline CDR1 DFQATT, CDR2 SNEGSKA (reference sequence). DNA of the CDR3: TGCAGTGCCCACCTAGCGGGGACCGCCTACGAGCAGTACTTC. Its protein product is CSAHLAGTAYEQYF.

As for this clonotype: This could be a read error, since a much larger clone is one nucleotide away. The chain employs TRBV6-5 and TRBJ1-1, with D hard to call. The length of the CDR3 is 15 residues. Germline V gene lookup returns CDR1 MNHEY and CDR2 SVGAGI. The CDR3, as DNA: TGTGCCACCAGTTACGCTAACACCTTGAACACTGAAGCTTTCTTT. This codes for CATSYANTLNTEAFF.

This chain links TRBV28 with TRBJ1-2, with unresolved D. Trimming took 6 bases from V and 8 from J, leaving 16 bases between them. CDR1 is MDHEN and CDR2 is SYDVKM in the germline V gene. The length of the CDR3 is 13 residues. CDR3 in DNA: TGTGCCAGCAGCCGTTTCCGGGCCCAAGGCTACACCTTC. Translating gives CASSRFRAQGYTF.

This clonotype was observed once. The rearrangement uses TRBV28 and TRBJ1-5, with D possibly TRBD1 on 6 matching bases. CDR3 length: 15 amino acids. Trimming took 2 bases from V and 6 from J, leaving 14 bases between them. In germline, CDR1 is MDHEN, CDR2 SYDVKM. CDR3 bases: TGTGCCAGCAGTTTAAGGGGGGTTGGGAGTCAGCCCCAGCATTTT. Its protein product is CASSLRGVGSQPQHF.